Listed below are T cell receptor beta chains from one sample, sequenced in a study of molecular identifiers for immune sequencing clone quantification. TCRdb re-analysed the PCR reads in MiXCR, keeping a single row per CDR3 protein. This table has 350,000 or so distinct CDR3 sequences, over 20% appearing once. Sequencing input: naive CD8+ T cells from blood, with Jurkat cell RNA spiked in. The source is a human donor in good health. Some libraries in this study had Jurkat cell RNA spiked in. Both conserved end residues are part of each CDR3. A D gene is named only where the DNA matches it firmly. A row's size may be missing; if present it is once, few, many or a size class.

J gene | D gene | clone size | V gene | CDR3 DNA | CDR3 protein
TRBJ2-1 | TRBD2 | many | TRBV11-2 | TGTGCCAGCAGCTCAAGCGGGAGGTCCTACAATGAGCAGTTCTTC | CASSSSGRSYNEQFF
TRBJ1-5 | . | many | TRBV7-6 | TGTGCCAGCAGCTTAGACAGGGCGGGCAATCAGCCCCAGCATTTT | CASSLDRAGNQPQHF
TRBJ2-3 | . | many | TRBV7-9 | TGTGCCAGCAGCTTGATGGGGGGCACAGATACGCAGTATTTT | CASSLMGGTDTQYF
TRBJ1-3 | . | few | TRBV4-3 | TGCGCCAGCAGCCAAGATCGATCAGGGTTGCGCTCTGGAAACACCATATATTTT | CASSQDRSGLRSGNTIYF
TRBJ2-3 | TRBD2 | many | TRBV5-1 | TGCGCCAGCAGCTTAGGACTAGCGGGGGCCGGGGATACGCAGTATTTT | CASSLGLAGAGDTQYF
TRBJ2-6 | . | many | TRBV30 | TGTGCCTGGAGTGTACAGGGAACTGGGGCCAACGTCCTGACTTTC | CAWSVQGTGANVLTF
TRBJ2-7 | . | many | TRBV7-8 | TGTGCCAGCAGCTTACTCGAGGGTGCCTACGAGCAGTACTTC | CASSLLEGAYEQYF
TRBJ2-2 | TRBD1 | . | TRBV28 | TGTGCCAGCAGTCCTCTTAGGACAGGGGGCCCCGGGGAGCTGTTTTTT | CASSPLRTGGPGELFF
TRBJ1-1 | TRBD1 | many | TRBV6-2/TRBV6-3 | TGTGCCAGCACTGGACGGGACAGGCTGAACACTGAAGCTTTCTTT | CASTGRDRLNTEAFF
TRBJ1-6 | . | . | TRBV7-9 | TGTGCCAGCAGCCTGACGACAGAATATAATTCACCCCTCCACTTT | CASSLTTEYNSPLHF
TRBJ2-2 | . | many | TRBV19 | TGTGCCAGTACTGGCACCGGGGAGCTGTTTTTT | CASTGTGELFF
TRBJ2-1 | TRBD1 | . | TRBV2 | TGTGCCAGCTGGGACAGGGCGAATGAGCAGTTCTTC | CASWDRANEQFF
TRBJ2-7 | . | . | TRBV4-1 | TGCGCCAGCAGCCAAGGTGAACTAACCTACGAGCAGTACTTC | CASSQGELTYEQYF
TRBJ2-5 | . | many | TRBV7-6 | TGTGCCAGCAGCTTATCGGGGGGCCTCGAGACCCAGTACTTC | CASSLSGGLETQYF
TRBJ2-2 | TRBD2 | . | TRBV24-1 | TGTGCCACCAGTGATGGACTAGCGGGAGCCCGCGGTGGGGAGCTGTTTTTT | CATSDGLAGARGGELFF
TRBJ2-1 | . | many | TRBV29-1 | TGCAGCGCCTCCCACTGGTCCAATGAGCAGTTCTTC | CSASHWSNEQFF
TRBJ1-1 | TRBD1 | . | TRBV7-2 | TGTGCCAGCAGCGTCACAGGGGTGACTGAAGCTTTCTTT | CASSVTGVTEAFF
TRBJ1-1 | . | many | TRBV6-1 | TGTGCCAGCAGTGAAGAGTTTAACACTGAAGCTTTCTTT | CASSEEFNTEAFF
TRBJ2-5 | . | many | TRBV2 | TGTGCCAGCAGTGAAGCCAACAGCCAAGAGACCCAGTACTTC | CASSEANSQETQYF
TRBJ2-7 | . | . | TRBV19 | TGTGCCAGTAGTATAGTAGGGGGGCCCCACGAGCAGTACTTC | CASSIVGGPHEQYF
TRBJ1-3 | . | . | TRBV7-2 | TGTGCCAGCAGCCTTCTCAGGAGCTCTGGAAACACCATATATTTT | CASSLLRSSGNTIYF
TRBJ2-1 | . | . | TRBV3-1 | TGTGCCAGCAGCCAAGAGCGACTAGTCGTTTCCGATGAGCAGTTCTTC | CASSQERLVVSDEQFF
TRBJ2-7 | . | few | TRBV20-1 | TGCAGTGCGCAGACCCAACAGTTTTCCCCCTACGAGCAGTACTTC | CSAQTQQFSPYEQYF